These T cell receptor beta chains were read from a single sample in a study of T cell repertoires in cytomegalovirus infection. TCRdb re-analysed the reads in MiXCR, keeping a single row per CDR3 protein. The sample records some 100,000 distinct CDR3 sequences, less than 25% being singletons. The sequencing input was CD8+ T cells from PBMCs. These receptors originate from a human donor in good health (CMV status not recorded). Some clones in this sample may be carry-over from other donors' samples. CDR3s include the opening cysteine and the closing phenylalanine or tryptophan. D genes are given only for firm matches. Some rows have no size entry. The others give once, few or many, or a class for an expanded clone.

V gene	D gene	clone size	J gene	CDR3 protein	CDR3 DNA
TRBV6-2/TRBV6-3	.	.	TRBJ2-1	CASSSALYEQFF	TGTGCCAGCAGTTCCGCCCTTTATGAGCAGTTCTTC
TRBV24-1	TRBD1	.	TRBJ2-6	CATSDIGQGGSGANVLTF	TGTGCCACCAGTGATATTGGACAGGGCGGCTCTGGGGCCAACGTCCTGACTTTC
TRBV6-4	.	.	TRBJ1-1	CASSDGPGSTEAFF	TGTGCCAGCAGTGACGGCCCAGGGAGCACTGAAGCTTTCTTT
TRBV29-1	.	many	TRBJ1-4	CSVGADQTNEKLFF	TGCAGCGTGGGGGCGGACCAAACTAATGAAAAACTGTTTTTT
TRBV9	.	.	TRBJ1-2	CASSASDTAYGYTF	TGTGCCAGCAGCGCATCTGACACCGCCTATGGCTACACCTTC
TRBV19	TRBD1	.	TRBJ2-2	CASGTGPNTGELFF	TGTGCCAGTGGGACAGGGCCCAACACCGGGGAGCTGTTTTTT
TRBV30	.	few	TRBJ2-7	CAWSVGGTSYEQYF	TGTGCCTGGAGCGTTGGCGGGACGAGTTACGAGCAGTACTTC
TRBV4-3	TRBD1	few	TRBJ1-5	CASSQDRTGGTPQHF	TGCGCCAGCAGCCAAGATAGGACAGGGGGGACGCCCCAGCATTTT
TRBV4-3	TRBD2	.	TRBJ2-7	CASSQKREGYEQYF	TGCGCCAGCAGCCAAAAGCGGGAGGGGTACGAGCAGTACTTC
TRBV6-5	.	.	TRBJ2-2	CASSYLSNTGELFF	TGTGCCAGCAGTTATCTCTCTAACACCGGGGAGCTGTTTTTT
TRBV14	.	.	TRBJ2-4	CASSTRTRDIQYF	TGTGCCAGCAGCACCAGGACCCGGGACATTCAGTACTTC
TRBV5-1	TRBD1	.	TRBJ2-1	CASSFGEKPWTGKLYNEQFF	TGCGCCAGCAGCTTCGGGGAAAAACCCTGGACAGGGAAGCTCTACAATGAGCAGTTCTTC
TRBV5-6	.	many	TRBJ1-2	CASRPFYWTYGYTF	TGTGCCAGCAGACCTTTTTACTGGACCTATGGCTACACCTTC
TRBV7-4	TRBD1	.	TRBJ1-6	CASSVDRVLGSPLHF	TGTGCCAGCAGCGTCGACAGGGTTTTAGGTTCACCCCTCCACTTT
TRBV2	.	few	TRBJ2-1	CATGQRSYNEQFF	TGTGCCACCGGACAGCGCTCCTACAATGAGCAGTTCTTC
TRBV30	.	few	TRBJ2-1	CAWSPGNEQFF	TGTGCCTGGAGCCCCGGGAATGAGCAGTTCTTC
TRBV6-5	.	.	TRBJ2-7	CASSYSGGNEQYF	TGTGCCAGCAGTTACTCAGGAGGGAACGAGCAGTACTTC
TRBV2	.	few	TRBJ2-6	CASLSYNSGANVLTF	TGTGCCAGCCTATCGTACAACTCTGGGGCCAACGTCCTGACTTTC
TRBV29-1	TRBD1	.	TRBJ2-7	CSVQTGTGGYEQYF	TGCAGCGTTCAAACTGGGACAGGGGGCTACGAGCAGTACTTC
TRBV20-1	.	.	TRBJ2-7	CSARGQQGLSYEQYF	TGCAGTGCTAGAGGCCAACAGGGACTGTCCTACGAGCAGTACTTC
TRBV3-1	.	.	TRBJ1-2	CASSQGRAGVLIYGYTF	TGTGCCAGCAGCCAGGGAAGGGCCGGGGTTCTAATATATGGCTACACCTTC
TRBV2	.	medium-sized	TRBJ2-1	CASSSRDPYNEQFF	TGTGCCAGCAGTAGCCGAGATCCCTACAATGAGCAGTTCTTC
TRBV24-1	.	few	TRBJ2-2	CATSDTEGVNTGELFF	TGTGCCACCAGTGATACAGAGGGGGTTAACACCGGGGAGCTGTTTTTT
TRBV7-9	.	few	TRBJ2-1	CASSLAGSIEQFF	TGTGCCAGCAGCTTAGCGGGGAGCATAGAGCAGTTCTTC
TRBV28	TRBD2	hyperexpanded	TRBJ2-3	CASSPGLASGFTDTQYF	TGTGCCAGCAGCCCAGGACTAGCCTCAGGGTTTACAGATACGCAGTATTTT
TRBV7-8	.	many	TRBJ2-5	CASSPTGTLETQYF	TGTGCCAGCAGCCCCACCGGGACCCTAGAGACCCAGTACTTC
TRBV9	TRBD2	.	TRBJ2-5	CASSPAGRRSETQYF	TGTGCCAGCAGCCCCGCCGGGAGGAGGAGCGAGACCCAGTACTTC
TRBV7-9	TRBD1	few	TRBJ2-7	CASTLRGQDNSYEQYF	TGTGCCAGCACCCTTCGAGGACAGGACAACTCCTACGAGCAGTACTTC
TRBV19	.	.	TRBJ1-1	CASSPDRLNTEAFF	TGTGCCAGTAGTCCGGACAGATTGAACACTGAAGCTTTCTTT
TRBV5-1	.	many	TRBJ2-7	CASSTGISSYEQYF	TGCGCCAGCAGCACGGGGATCAGCTCCTACGAGCAGTACTTC
TRBV6-6	.	few	TRBJ1-1	CATSTSEAFF	TGTGCCACCTCGACGAGCGAAGCTTTCTTT
TRBV11-1	.	.	TRBJ2-2	CASSHGPPNTGELFF	TGTGCCAGCAGCCATGGACCCCCGAACACCGGGGAGCTGTTTTTT
TRBV20-1	TRBD1	many	TRBJ2-7	CSASPTGGHEQYF	TGCAGTGCTAGCCCAACAGGGGGACACGAGCAGTACTTC
TRBV7-8	.	few	TRBJ1-6	CASSLSEQNFNSPLHF	TGTGCCAGCAGCTTATCAGAACAGAACTTTAATTCACCCCTCCACTTT
TRBV11-2	TRBD2	.	TRBJ2-7	CASSPPEVSGVSYEQYF	TGTGCCAGCAGCCCCCCCGAAGTTAGCGGGGTCTCCTACGAGCAGTACTTC
TRBV20-1	.	.	TRBJ1-2	CSAAGAGRYGYTF	TGCAGTGCCGCGGGGGCAGGGCGGTATGGCTACACCTTC
TRBV5-6	.	.	TRBJ1-5	CASSLAVDTNNQPQHF	TGTGCCAGCAGCTTGGCCGTGGACACAAACAATCAGCCCCAGCATTTT
TRBV6-8	.	.	TRBJ1-1	CASSYPTGNTEAFF	TGTGCCAGCAGTTACCCGACAGGGAACACTGAAGCTTTCTTT
TRBV12-3/TRBV12-4	.	.	TRBJ1-3	CASSLLPSGNTIYF	TGTGCCAGCAGTTTACTTCCCTCTGGAAACACCATATATTTT
TRBV4-3	TRBD1	few	TRBJ2-1	CASSQSPGTGMYNEQFF	TGCGCCAGCAGCCAATCCCCCGGGACAGGGATGTACAATGAGCAGTTCTTC
TRBV9	.	few	TRBJ1-1	CASSVGVSNTEAFF	TGTGCCAGCAGCGTAGGTGTCAGCAACACTGAAGCTTTCTTT
TRBV27	.	few	TRBJ2-1	CASSSDRTYNEQFF	TGTGCCAGCAGTTCAGACAGAACCTACAATGAGCAGTTCTTC
TRBV27	.	many	TRBJ1-4	CASSLRVREATEKLFF	TGTGCCAGCAGTTTAAGAGTCAGGGAGGCGACTGAAAAACTGTTTTTT
TRBV10-2	.	few	TRBJ2-1	CAVGIQSSYNEQFF	TGCGCCGTCGGGATACAGAGCTCCTACAATGAGCAGTTCTTC
TRBV6-6	.	few	TRBJ2-7	CASSYTGGPDEQYF	TGTGCCAGCAGTTATACCGGAGGCCCGGACGAGCAGTACTTC
TRBV7-9	TRBD1	few	TRBJ2-7	CATGRQGKDEQYF	TGTGCCACAGGACGACAGGGGAAAGACGAGCAGTACTTC
TRBV4-3	.	many	TRBJ1-1	CASSQDWAANTEAFF	TGCGCCAGCAGCCAAGATTGGGCCGCGAACACTGAAGCTTTCTTT
TRBV11-1	.	.	TRBJ1-1	CASSFQGLTEAFF	TGTGCCAGCAGCTTCCAGGGGCTAACTGAAGCTTTCTTT
TRBV7-8	TRBD2	few	TRBJ2-4	CASSSEVAGGTKNIQYF	TGTGCCAGCAGCTCGGAGGTAGCGGGGGGGACCAAAAACATTCAGTACTTC
TRBV29-1	TRBD2	.	TRBJ2-1	CSADGLAGGLIPNNEQFF	TGCAGCGCCGACGGACTAGCGGGAGGGCTTATTCCAAACAATGAGCAGTTCTTC
TRBV19	TRBD2	.	TRBJ2-1	CASSVRGDNEQFF	TGTGCCAGTAGTGTGCGGGGGGACAATGAGCAGTTCTTC
TRBV28	TRBD1	once	TRBJ2-1	CASSFVGQGAREQFF	TGTGCCAGCAGTTTTGTGGGACAGGGGGCACGGGAGCAGTTCTTC
TRBV9	.	few	TRBJ2-3	CASSVPRTSTDTQYF	TGTGCCAGCAGCGTTCCAAGGACTAGCACAGATACGCAGTATTTT